Shown below are 30 T cell receptor beta chains from a single sample sequenced in a study of blood T cell repertoires in COVID-19. Only in-frame clones appear in the TCRdb table, and some are missing; sequencing was by immunoSEQ multiplex PCR. Here the sample spans about 24,000 clones, approximately 75% being singletons. Sequenced: peripheral blood. The source of these receptors is a man aged 45-65 years with COVID-19, enrolled during active disease.

This clone was seen a single time. The chain employs TRBV12-5 and TRBJ1-2; perhaps TRBD1 as D (6 bases). Germline lookup yields CDR1 LGHNT and CDR2 FRNRAP. The CDR3 runs 14 residues. V lost 0 bases and J lost 5, with 10 bases in between. The CDR3 sequence: CASGLVGGRYGYTF. In DNA, the CDR3 is TGTGCTAGTGGTTTGGTAGGGGGTAGGTATGGCTACACCTTC.

This chain connects TRBV5-1 to TRBJ1-2, with D tentatively TRBD1 (5 bases). V lost 3 bases and J lost 2, with 14 bases in between. This CDR3 contains 15 residues. The germline V gene has CDR1 SGHRS and CDR2 YFSETQ. CDR3 DNA: TGCGCCAGCAGCTCAGGAGGGACGTCCAACTATGGCTACACCTTC. As protein: CASSSGGTSNYGYTF. Full variable domain (remainder filled in from reference TRBV5-1 and TRBJ1-2): KAGVTQTPRYLIKTRGQQVTLSCSPISGHRSVSWYQQTPGQGLQFLFEYFSETQRNKGNFPGRFSGRQFSNSRSEMNVSTLELGDSALYLCASSSGGTSNYGYTFGSGTRLTVV.

This clone has a single count. This chain connects TRBV11-2 to TRBJ2-5; TRBD2 is a possible D gene (5 bases). Trimming took 0 bases from V and 5 from J, leaving 13 bases between them. Germline CDR1 SGHAT, CDR2 FQNNGV. The CDR3 extends over 15 amino acids. CDR3 protein: CASSLEGGQGETQYF. CDR3 nucleotides: TGTGCCAGCAGCTTAGAGGGCGGGCAAGGCGAGACCCAGTACTTC.

V and J are TRBV19 and TRBJ2-7; 10 nucleotides agree with TRBD1. With V trimmed by 3 bases and J by 3 bases, 2 bases remained unmatched. Germline assignment: CDR1 LNHDA and CDR2 SQIVND (reference sequence). The length of the CDR3 is 14 residues. The CDR3 region has the DNA TGTGCCAGTAGTATCCGGACAGGGGGCTACGAGCAGTACTTC. It specifies CASSIRTGGYEQYF.

The chain carries TRBV29-1 and TRBJ1-2; 9 nucleotides agree with TRBD1. Looked up from germline, CDR1 is SQVTM and CDR2 is ANQGSEA. V lost 5 bases to trimming and J lost 5 bases; unmatched junction nucleotides: 3. This CDR3 spans 12 amino acids. Here the CDR3 reads CSVWTGEYGYTF. In nucleotides, the CDR3 is TGCAGCGTTTGGACAGGGGAATATGGCTACACCTTC.

CDR3 residues: CASTQDTTQWETQYF. CDR3 in DNA: TGTGCCAGTACCCAGGACACGACCCAGTGGGAGACCCAGTACTTC. The chain links TRBV19 to TRBJ2-5, with D possibly being TRBD1 (5 bases). Germline V gene data show CDR1 as LNHDA and CDR2 as SQIVND (reference sequence). Between the trimmed V and J ends, which lost 7 bases and 5 bases, there was a span of 20 bases. CDR3 length equals 15 residues.

In this sample, this clone turned up once. The J gene is TRBJ2-1, the V gene TRBV10-3; TRBD2 matches 9 bases. The trim removed 7 bases at V and 7 bases at J, leaving 8 bases unmatched. This CDR3 contains 14 residues. Germline V lookup: CDR1 ENHRY, CDR2 SYGVKD. CDR3 sequence reads: CAINPSGTNNEQFF. The CDR3, as DNA: TGTGCCATCAATCCTAGCGGGACCAATAATGAGCAGTTCTTC.

The chain couples TRBV5-1 to TRBJ1-2; D gene ambiguous. The CDR3 runs to 13 residues. V dropped 6 bases and J dropped 5 bases, with 14 bases sitting between them. Germline-derived CDR1 and CDR2 are SGHRS and YFSETQ. The CDR3 DNA sequence: TGCGCCAGCACCCCCGGGGATAGGTATGGCTACACCTTC. Its translation is CASTPGDRYGYTF.

The CDR3 region is CASSPGQGAYTEAFF. CDR3 bases: TGCGCCAGCAGCCCAGGACAGGGGGCGTACACTGAAGCTTTCTTT. The rearrangement links TRBV5-1 to TRBJ1-1, with 11 bases lining up with TRBD1. This CDR3 is 15 amino acids long. Looked up from germline, CDR1 is SGHRS and CDR2 is YFSETQ. Germline trimming cut 4 bases from V and 3 bases from J; bases unmatched to any gene: 5.

The rearrangement joins TRBV9 to TRBJ2-1; 10 bases agree with TRBD2. With V trimmed by 2 bases and J by 5 bases, 4 bases remained unmatched. In germline, CDR1 is SGDLS, CDR2 YYNGEE. The CDR3 is 15 residues long. This chain's CDR3 is CASSVAGLAHNEQFF. CDR3 nucleotides: TGTGCCAGCAGCGTGGCGGGACTAGCGCACAATGAGCAGTTCTTC.

The rearrangement uses TRBV28 and TRBJ2-1; TRBD2 matches at 7 bases. This CDR3 spans 14 amino acids. Germline V lookup: CDR1 MDHEN, CDR2 SYDVKM. V shed 6 bases, J shed 4 bases, and the junction held 6 bases outside the gene matches. The CDR3 bases are TGTGCCAGCAGGTGGGCTAGCGGATACAATGAGCAGTTCTTC. Translated: CASRWASGYNEQFF.

The chain's CDR3 is CASSQGGATEAFF. Here the CDR3 DNA reads TGTGCCAGCAGCCAAGGGGGCGCGACTGAAGCTTTCTTT. The chain employs TRBV3-1 (or the pseudogene TRBV3-2) and TRBJ1-1; TRBD1 might be the D (5 bases). This CDR3 comprises 13 residues. Between the trimmed V and J ends, which lost 1 base and 5 bases, there was a span of 8 bases. Germline V gene sequence: CDR1 LGHDT, CDR2 YNNKEL (reference sequence).

This clone appeared a few times. The V call is TRBV28, the J call TRBJ1-1; weak D call: TRBD1 (5 bases). Looked up from germline, CDR1 is MDHEN and CDR2 is SYDVKM. V was pared by 3 bases and J by 1 base, with 6 bases between. CDR3 length: 13 amino acids. The CDR3 DNA follows: TGTGCCAGCAGTTTTGGACAGAACACTGAAGCTTTCTTT. This encodes CASSFGQNTEAFF. The whole variable domain, remainder taken from reference TRBV28 and TRBJ1-1, is DVKVTQSSRYLVKRTGEKVFLECVQDMDHENMFWYRQDPGLGLRLIYFSYDVKMKEKGDIPEGYSVSREKKERFSLILESASTNQTSMYLCASSFGQNTEAFFGQGTRLTVV.

The gene calls are TRBV5-1 and TRBJ2-2; unclear D gene. CDR1 and CDR2 (germline): SGHRS, YFSETQ. CDR3 size: 12 residues. Trimming shortened V by 7 bases and J by 4 bases, and 8 bases separated the two germline ends. The CDR3 coding sequence is TGCGCCAGCGCGGCTGGCACCGGGGAGCTGTTTTTT. Translated, it gives CASAAGTGELFF.

This clone appeared a few times. The genes are TRBV5-1 and TRBJ2-7, with D possibly being TRBD1 (8 bases). This CDR3 region has 16 residues. The germline CDR1 and CDR2 sequences are SGHRS and YFSETQ. The ends were cut back, 4 bases at V and 0 bases at J, with 17 bases in the middle. This CDR3 is CASSPLTGGGSYEQYF. The DNA for the CDR3 is TGCGCCAGCAGCCCGTTAACAGGGGGGGGCTCCTACGAGCAGTACTTC.

The gene calls are TRBV27 and TRBJ2-7; D is possibly TRBD1 (5 bases). The germline V gene has CDR1 MNHEY and CDR2 SMNVEV (reference sequence). Trimming shortened V by 5 bases and J by 4 bases, and 18 bases separated the two germline ends. This CDR3 has 15 residues. DNA for the CDR3: TGTGCCAGCAGTCCAGGACCAGGGTATGGTTACGAGCAGTACTTC. Translated, it gives CASSPGPGYGYEQYF.

V is TRBV3-1 (or the pseudogene TRBV3-2) and J is TRBJ2-7, with 9 positions matching TRBD2. Trimming removed 3 bases from V and 3 bases from J; junction bases left unmatched: 12. The CDR3 spans 17 residues. Per the germline V gene, CDR1 is LGHDT and CDR2 is YNNKEL (reference sequence). The CDR3 nucleotides read TGTGCCAGCAGCCACACTAGCCTAGCGGGGACGGACTACGAGCAGTACTTC. It translates to CASSHTSLAGTDYEQYF.

The chain combines TRBV5-5 with TRBJ1-5; D is unresolved. Trimming took off 1 base at V and 4 bases at J, with 6 bases between the two ends. CDR3 size: 13 residues. CDR1 is SGHKS and CDR2 is YYEKEE in the germline V gene (reference sequence). CDR3 sequence: CASSLQKNQPQHF. Written as DNA, the CDR3 is TGTGCCAGCAGCTTGCAGAAAAATCAGCCCCAGCATTTT. Variable domain in full (rest from reference TRBV5-5 and TRBJ1-5): DAGVTQSPTHLIKTRGQQVTLRCSPISGHKSVSWYQQVLGQGPQFIFQYYEKEERGRGNFPDRFSARQFPNYSSELNVNALLLGDSALYLCASSLQKNQPQHFGDGTRLSIL.

V usage is TRBV5-4 and J usage is TRBJ1-2; maybe TRBD1 (6 bases). V dropped 2 bases and J dropped 5 bases, with 13 bases sitting between them. CDR3 length equals 14 residues. The germline V gene encodes CDR1 SGHNT and CDR2 YYREEE (reference sequence). The CDR3 here is CASSLPRTAYGYTF. The CDR3 bases are TGTGCCAGCAGCTTACCCCGGACAGCGTATGGCTACACCTTC.

By frequency in the sample, this clone is medium-sized. The V call is TRBV2, the J call TRBJ2-5; 9 nucleotides line up with TRBD2. The V and J ends lost 9 bases and 4 bases, in that order; junction bases with no gene match: 3. The CDR3 has 12 residues. The germline V gene encodes CDR1 SNHLY and CDR2 FYNNEI. For the CDR3, the DNA is TGTGCCAGTAGCGGGAGACGAGAGACCCAGTACTTC. Its translation: CASSGRRETQYF.

The rearrangement joins TRBV28 to TRBJ2-3; 7 positions agree with TRBD2. CDR1 and CDR2 from the germline V gene are MDHEN and SYDVKM. The CDR3 is made up of 13 amino acids. With 10 bases clipped from V and 1 base from J, the junction kept 5 bases outside the gene matches. Here the CDR3 DNA reads TGTGCCACCCGGGGGGAGGGCACAGATACGCAGTATTTT. Amino acid sequence: CATRGEGTDTQYF.

The V gene is TRBV24-1, the J gene TRBJ1-2, with D unclear. From germline, CDR1 is KGHDR and CDR2 SFDVKD. The ends were cut back, 4 bases at V and 7 bases at J, with 12 bases in the middle. The length of the CDR3 is 13 residues. CDR3 in amino acids: CATSDHVASGYTF. In DNA, the CDR3 is TGTGCCACCAGTGACCACGTAGCGAGTGGCTACACCTTC.

The rearrangement joins TRBV18 to TRBJ2-7, with D perhaps TRBD2 (6 bases). The CDR3 totals 12 residues. Germline V CDR1 and CDR2: KGHSH, LQKENI. V was clipped by 5 bases and J by 5 bases, with 10 bases between them. CDR3 sequence (DNA): TGTGCCAGCTCAACCGCGGGGCACGAGCAGTACTTC. Translating gives CASSTAGHEQYF.

The chain is built from TRBV4-1 and TRBJ1-1; a possible D gene is TRBD1 (5 bases). The CDR3 is made up of 13 amino acids. The V and J ends lost 5 bases and 4 bases respectively, with 11 bases between them. Germline values: CDR1 MGHRA, CDR2 YSYEKL. CDR3 sequence reads: CASSAGGSTEAFF. The CDR3 nucleotides are TGCGCCAGCAGCGCGGGGGGGAGCACTGAAGCTTTCTTT.

The V gene is TRBV3-1 (or the pseudogene TRBV3-2), the J gene TRBJ2-2, with D maybe TRBD1 (6 bases). V dropped 6 bases and J dropped 0 bases, with 8 bases sitting between them. The V gene's germline CDR1 is LGHDT and CDR2 YNNKEL (reference sequence). The length of the CDR3 is 14 residues. The CDR3: CASRQGPNTGELFF. CDR3 bases: TGTGCCAGCAGACAGGGTCCGAACACCGGGGAGCTGTTTTTT.

V and J are TRBV7-2 and TRBJ2-3; TRBD1 aligns across 9 bases. V shed 5 bases and J 6 bases; nucleotides not matched to a gene: 6. The germline gives CDR1 SGHTA, CDR2 FQGNSA. The CDR3 loop spans 14 amino acids. The CDR3, as DNA: TGTGCCAGCAGCAAACGACAGGGGGGTGATACGCAGTATTTT. It yields the protein CASSKRQGGDTQYF.

The genes are TRBV11-2 and TRBJ2-1; the D gene is possibly TRBD2 (6 bases). The V and J ends lost 0 bases and 2 bases respectively, with 11 bases between them. Germline CDR1 and CDR2: SGHAT and FQNNGV. The length of the CDR3 is 16 residues. CDR3 DNA sequence: TGTGCCAGCAGCTTAGAGCTTCTAGCGCCCTACAATGAGCAGTTCTTC. Amino acid sequence: CASSLELLAPYNEQFF.

V and J are TRBV4-1 and TRBJ2-3; D is ambiguous. Germline V lookup: CDR1 MGHRA, CDR2 YSYEKL. The V end was cut by 0 bases, the J end by 4 bases, with 8 bases between. This CDR3 region has 14 residues. The CDR3 nucleotides read TGCGCCAGCAGCCAAGAGAGGCTCCCAGATACGCAGTATTTT. Protein: CASSQERLPDTQYF.

V usage is TRBV7-2 and J usage is TRBJ1-4; 9 bases line up with TRBD1. Germline assignment: CDR1 SGHTA and CDR2 FQGNSA. Trimming at V came to 6 bases and at J to 2 bases, leaving 4 bases not matched to a gene. This CDR3 comprises 15 residues. The CDR3 nucleotides read TGTGCCAGCAGGAACAGGGGGCTGACTAATGAAAAACTGTTTTTT. Encoded protein: CASRNRGLTNEKLFF. The full variable domain, its missing parts supplied by reference TRBV7-2 and TRBJ1-4, is GAGVSQSPSNKVTEKGKDVELRCDPISGHTALYWYRQSLGQGLEFLIYFQGNSAPDKSGLPSDRFSAERTGGSVSTLTIQRTQQEDSAVYLCASRNRGLTNEKLFFGSGTQLSVL.

This clone was found a few times. The chain employs TRBV24-1 and TRBJ2-3; perhaps TRBD1 as D (6 bases). V lost 1 base and J lost 4, with 11 bases in between. The CDR3 extends over 15 amino acids. Germline V gene lookup returns CDR1 KGHDR and CDR2 SFDVKD. Written as DNA, the CDR3 is TGTGCCACCAGTGATTTAAGAGGGGGAGCAGATACGCAGTATTTT. Amino acids: CATSDLRGGADTQYF.